Sequencing of this T cell receptor beta chain was carried out in a study of T cell changes during pregnancy in multiple sclerosis. Between the trimmed V and J ends, which lost 3 bases and 4 bases, there was a span of 9 bases. CDR1 and CDR2 from the germline V gene are LNHDA and SQIVND (reference sequence). CDR3 length equals 13 residues. Clones were read by immunoSEQ multiplex PCR, and TCRdb kept only the in-frame ones, dropping some. This sample has tens of thousands of clones, with roughly 94% found just once. The source material was peripheral blood, sampled in the third trimester of pregnancy. This clonotype was obtained from a female donor with multiple sclerosis, enrolled in a pregnancy study. The gene calls are TRBV19 and TRBJ2-5, with a possible D match to TRBD2 (6 bases). The CDR3 DNA is TGTGCCAGTAGTATCGCGGGGCCAGAGACCCAGTACTTC. Amino acids: CASSIAGPETQYF.